The 30 T cell receptor beta chains in this list originate from one sample, sequenced in a study of blood T cell repertoires in COVID-19. Only in-frame clones appear in the TCRdb table, and some are missing; sequencing was by immunoSEQ multiplex PCR. The data contain 200,000 to 300,000 clones, approximately 80% of them singletons. The sequenced sample was peripheral blood. The receptors shown here come from a woman in her sixties with active or convalescent COVID-19.

This clone was recorded only once. The V call is TRBV2, the J call TRBJ2-1; D is perhaps TRBD2 (6 bases). Trimming took 7 bases from V and 0 from J, leaving 16 bases between them. Germline CDR1 SNHLY, CDR2 FYNNEI. This CDR3 is built from 16 residues. In DNA, the CDR3 is TGTGCCAGCAAGGGACCGCGGGGAGGCTCCTACAATGAGCAGTTCTTC. As protein: CASKGPRGGSYNEQFF.

V gene TRBV11-2 combines with J gene TRBJ2-7, with TRBD1 matching over 7 bases. This CDR3 comprises 14 residues. V gave up 1 base and J gave up 0 bases; unmatched junction bases: 0. Germline lookup yields CDR1 SGHAT and CDR2 FQNNGV. The CDR3 loop reads CASSLGTGSYEQYF. The CDR3 DNA follows: TGTGCCAGCAGCTTAGGGACAGGCTCCTACGAGCAGTACTTC.

CDR3 loop: CASSQGNTEAFF. CDR3 nucleotides: TGTGCCAGTTCACAGGGGAACACTGAAGCTTTCTTT. The J gene is TRBJ1-1, the V gene TRBV19, with D maybe TRBD1 (6 bases). V lost 8 bases and J 1 base, leaving 8 bases between the germline ends. The CDR3 runs 12 residues. Germline CDR1 and CDR2: LNHDA and SQIVND (reference sequence).

In the case of this clone: The junction departs from germline at one end; a sequencing error may be responsible. The chain employs TRBV7-7 and TRBJ2-1, with 10 bases that match TRBD2. The CDR3 is 15 residues long. Per the germline V gene, CDR1 is SSHAT and CDR2 is FNYEAQ (reference sequence). CDR3 residues: CASSREGSGGSEQFF. Written as DNA, the CDR3 is TGTGCTAGCAGCCGAGAAGGTAGCGGGGGGAGTGAGCAGTTCTTC.

CDR3 sequence (DNA): TGCGCCAGCAGCCGGGACTCTGGGGCCAACGTCCTGACTTTC. This encodes CASSRDSGANVLTF. The genes are TRBV5-1 and TRBJ2-6, with a possible D match to TRBD2 (5 bases). Germline CDR1 SGHRS, CDR2 YFSETQ. The CDR3 totals 14 residues. Trimming pared 4 bases from V and 0 bases from J, leaving 5 bases between.

This chain joins TRBV3-1 (or the pseudogene TRBV3-2) and TRBJ1-3, with D tentatively TRBD1 (5 bases). Germline V CDR1 and CDR2: LGHDT, YNNKEL (reference sequence). The CDR3 is made up of 17 amino acids. V gave up 3 bases and J gave up 0 bases, with 15 bases separating them. CDR3 loop: CASSHLPGGDSGNTIYF. The DNA of the CDR3 is TGTGCCAGCAGCCACCTCCCGGGGGGTGACTCTGGAAACACCATATATTTT.

The chain combines TRBV27 with TRBJ1-1; TRBD1 aligns across 8 bases. The ends lost 6 bases at V and 1 base at J; junction bases unmatched: 1. This CDR3 is built from 13 residues. CDR1 and CDR2 from the germline V gene are MNHEY and SMNVEV (reference sequence). CDR3 sequence: CASRGQANTEAFF. CDR3 DNA: TGTGCCAGCAGGGGACAGGCGAACACTGAAGCTTTCTTT.

This sequence joins TRBV4-2 and TRBJ2-1; a weak D match, TRBD2 (5 bases). V was cut by 0 bases and J by 0 bases, with 15 bases left in between. The CDR3 is made up of 18 amino acids. Germline CDR1 reads LGHNA; CDR2 reads YNFKEQ. CDR3 in DNA: TGTGCCAGCAGCCAAGACTGGTCAGCGGTCAGCTCCTACAATGAGCAGTTCTTC. Amino acids: CASSQDWSAVSSYNEQFF.

In this sample, this clone turned up a few times. V and J are TRBV10-1 and TRBJ1-2, with TRBD1 identical over 7 bases. V was clipped by 6 bases and J by 4 bases; unmatched bases: 5. The CDR3 is 13 residues long. Germline CDR1 is WNHNN and CDR2 is SYGVQD (reference sequence). The CDR3 reads CASSPGTAYGYTF. The CDR3 DNA sequence: TGCGCCAGCAGCCCCGGGACAGCCTATGGCTACACCTTC.

The chain carries TRBV11-1 and TRBJ2-1; the match to TRBD2 covers 10 bases. V dropped 2 bases and J dropped 6; count of bases not matched to a gene: 4. Germline CDR1 SGHAT, CDR2 FQDESV (reference sequence). The CDR3 runs 15 residues. DNA of the CDR3: TGTGCCAGCAGCTTACTAGCGGGAGAGTTCAATGAGCAGTTCTTC. Residues: CASSLLAGEFNEQFF.

The rearrangement links TRBV7-9 to TRBJ2-5, with 8 bases lining up with TRBD2. With 4 bases clipped from V and 5 bases from J, the junction kept 9 bases outside the gene matches. Germline assignment: CDR1 SEHNR and CDR2 FQNEAQ (reference sequence). This CDR3 is 15 amino acids long. DNA of the CDR3: TGTGCCAGCAGCTCACTCGGGGGGGCCGGGGAGACCCAGTACTTC. Amino acid sequence: CASSSLGGAGETQYF.

The genes are TRBV9 and TRBJ2-3; TRBD2 matches 7 bases. Germline CDR1 and CDR2: SGDLS and YYNGEE. This CDR3 comprises 16 residues. The ends lost 3 bases at V and 0 bases at J; junction bases unmatched: 7. CDR3 sequence reads: CASSGFLSGSTDTQYF. CDR3 bases: TGTGCCAGCAGCGGCTTCCTTAGCGGGAGCACAGATACGCAGTATTTT.

The chain couples TRBV28 to TRBJ2-4, with 13 positions matching TRBD2. Unmatched junction bases numbered 7, after V lost 4 bases and J lost 7 bases. The CDR3 has 16 residues. CDR1 and CDR2 from the germline V gene are MDHEN and SYDVKM. Here the CDR3 DNA reads TGTGCCAGCAGTTCACACGGACTAGCGGGAGATAACATTCAGTACTTC. This codes for CASSSHGLAGDNIQYF.

The CDR3 spells CSDDSYGYTF. The DNA for the CDR3 is TGCAGTGATGACAGCTATGGCTACACCTTC. This chain uses TRBV20-1 with TRBJ1-2; tentative D call: TRBD1 (5 bases). CDR3 length equals 10 residues. Per the germline V gene, CDR1 is DFQATT and CDR2 is SNEGSKA (reference sequence). The germline V and J ends were trimmed by 7 bases and 4 bases, with 7 bases remaining between them.

This clone was detected only once. The CDR3 bases are TGTGCCAGCAGCGTAGGCGGTGACACTGAAGCTTTCTTT. Amino acid sequence: CASSVGGDTEAFF. The chain joins TRBV9 to TRBJ1-1; D ambiguous. V lost 0 bases to trimming and J lost 3 bases, with 6 bases between them. Per germline, CDR1 SGDLS and CDR2 YYNGEE. CDR3 length: 13 residues.

The V gene is TRBV7-9, the J gene TRBJ1-3; 8 bases fit TRBD1. In germline, CDR1 is SEHNR, CDR2 FQNEAQ (reference sequence). This CDR3 is built from 13 residues. Unmatched junction bases numbered 8, after V lost 9 bases and J lost 7 bases. Here the CDR3 DNA reads TGTGCCAGTTCAGGGGGCGTCTCTAACACCATATATTTT. It is translated as CASSGGVSNTIYF.

V and J are TRBV19 and TRBJ2-5, with 7 bases lining up with TRBD2. The CDR3 sequence is 13 residues long. Germline CDR1 reads LNHDA; CDR2 reads SQIVND (reference sequence). V shed 5 bases, J shed 6 bases, and the junction held 6 bases outside the gene matches. As DNA, the CDR3 is TGTGCCAGTAGTCCTCCGGGGGGACAGACCCAGTACTTC. Translating gives CASSPPGGQTQYF.

The chain is built from TRBV7-9 and TRBJ2-5; D might be TRBD2 (6 bases). Germline V gene lookup returns CDR1 SEHNR and CDR2 FQNEAQ (reference sequence). The CDR3 is 12 residues long. Trimming shortened V by 5 bases and J by 5 bases, and 9 bases separated the two germline ends. Here the CDR3 reads CASSPSGETQYF. For the CDR3, the DNA is TGTGCCAGCAGCCCAAGCGGGGAGACCCAGTACTTC.

DNA for the CDR3: TGCGCCAGCAGCGCGGAAGGAGACACAGATACGCAGTATTTT. Amino acids: CASSAEGDTDTQYF. The rearrangement links TRBV5-1 to TRBJ2-3; no reliable D call. V was clipped by 4 bases and J by 2 bases, with 11 bases between them. This CDR3 spans 14 amino acids. Per the germline V gene, CDR1 is SGHRS and CDR2 is YFSETQ.

The rearrangement joins TRBV3-1 (or the pseudogene TRBV3-2) to TRBJ2-1, with 10 bases aligning to TRBD1. The CDR3 covers 16 residues. The germline V gene encodes CDR1 LGHDT and CDR2 YNNKEL (reference sequence). V lost 1 base and J lost 5; bases outside the gene matches: 5. CDR3 region: CASSQVGTGANNEQFF. CDR3 DNA: TGTGCCAGCAGCCAAGTAGGGACAGGGGCTAACAATGAGCAGTTCTTC.

This clone has just one count. J is TRBJ2-7 and V is TRBV4-1; TRBD2 aligns across 9 bases. Germline-derived CDR1 and CDR2 are MGHRA and YSYEKL. CDR3 size: 19 residues. J gave up 5 bases and V 0 bases, and 17 bases lay outside the gene matches. The CDR3 DNA reads TGCGCCAGCAGCCAAGAACGTAGGCGCGGGGGGGGAGTGGCCCACGAGCAGTACGTC. Translating it yields CASSQERRRGGGVAHEQYV.

By share of the sample, this clone is medium-sized. The V gene is TRBV7-6, the J gene TRBJ1-1, with unresolved D. CDR3 length equals 15 residues. Between the trimmed V and J ends, which lost 5 bases and 0 bases, there was a span of 13 bases. Germline lookup yields CDR1 SGHVS and CDR2 FNYEAQ. The CDR3 DNA reads as TGTGCCAGCAGCCCATTCGGGGAGATGAACACTGAAGCTTTCTTT. Protein: CASSPFGEMNTEAFF.

This chain joins TRBV7-2 and TRBJ1-1; a weak D match, TRBD1 (5 bases). Germline V gives CDR1 SGHTA, CDR2 FQGNSA. This CDR3 region has 14 residues. The ends were cut back, 1 base at V and 0 bases at J, with 6 bases in the middle. CDR3 sequence reads: CASSLEGLNTEAFF. As DNA, the CDR3 is TGTGCCAGCAGCTTAGAGGGGTTGAACACTGAAGCTTTCTTT.

The V call is TRBV19, the J call TRBJ2-5; D not certain. Germline CDR1 reads LNHDA; CDR2 reads SQIVND (reference sequence). The ends were cut back, 8 bases at V and 4 bases at J, with 11 bases in the middle. The CDR3 sequence is 12 residues long. This chain's CDR3 is CASGPHRETQYF. CDR3 DNA sequence: TGTGCCAGTGGGCCTCATCGAGAGACCCAGTACTTC.

The chain uses TRBV5-1 and TRBJ1-1, with 7 nucleotides matching TRBD1. V lost 4 bases to trimming and J lost 1 base; unmatched junction nucleotides: 4. This CDR3 is 14 amino acids long. Germline loops: CDR1 SGHRS, CDR2 YFSETQ. The CDR3 here is CASSLDRRNTEAFF. CDR3 coding DNA: TGCGCCAGCAGCCTGGACAGGCGGAACACTGAAGCTTTCTTT.

This clone turned up a few times. The rearrangement joins TRBV2 to TRBJ2-3; 9 bases match TRBD1. The V gene's germline CDR1 is SNHLY and CDR2 FYNNEI. The CDR3 totals 17 residues. V was clipped by 7 bases and J by 0 bases; unmatched bases: 11. This CDR3 reads CASTDPGTGYSTDTQYF. The CDR3 nucleotides read TGTGCCAGCACAGACCCCGGGACAGGGTATAGCACAGATACGCAGTATTTT.

The CDR3 loop reads CASNKQGISPLHF. The CDR3 DNA reads as TGTGCCAGCAACAAACAGGGGATCTCACCCCTCCACTTT. This chain joins TRBV12-3 or TRBV12-4 and TRBJ1-6, with TRBD1 identical over 7 bases. This CDR3 region has 13 residues. V dropped 7 bases and J dropped 10; count of bases not matched to a gene: 7.

The V gene is TRBV13, the J gene TRBJ1-1, with D tentatively TRBD1 (6 bases). Germline V gene lookup returns CDR1 PRHDT and CDR2 FYEKMQ (reference sequence). The CDR3 runs to 14 residues. The V and J ends lost 1 base and 10 bases respectively, with 16 bases between them. The CDR3 protein is CASSLDSGGRAAFF. The CDR3 DNA reads as TGTGCCAGCAGCTTAGACTCCGGGGGGCGCGCAGCTTTCTTT.

This clone was seen only a few times. The chain recombines TRBV7-9 with TRBJ1-2; D might be TRBD1 (6 bases). Trimming removed 1 base at V and 8 bases at J, with 14 bases between. CDR1 SEHNR and CDR2 FQNEAQ come from the germline V gene (reference sequence). This CDR3 is 14 amino acids long. CDR3 sequence: CASSLVLGAEGYTF. The DNA of the CDR3 is TGTGCCAGCAGCTTAGTTCTGGGGGCGGAAGGCTACACCTTC.

In this sample, this clone turned up once. This sequence joins TRBV11-2 and TRBJ1-2; D unclear. The germline V gene has CDR1 SGHAT and CDR2 FQNNGV. The germline V and J ends were trimmed by 5 bases and 6 bases, with 22 bases remaining between them. The CDR3 totals 16 residues. As DNA, the CDR3 is TGTGCCAGCAGCCCAATTGCGGGGTCTCTTGCTAATGGCTACACCTTC. Encoded protein: CASSPIAGSLANGYTF. Together with reference TRBV11-2 and TRBJ1-2, the CDR3 gives the full variable domain: EAGVAQSPRYKIIEKRQSVAFWCNPISGHATLYWYQQILGQGPKLLIQFQNNGVVDDSQLPKDRFSAERLKGVDSTLKIQPAKLEDSAVYLCASSPIAGSLANGYTFGSGTRLTVV.